This T cell receptor (beta chain) was found in a study of T cell responses to AZD1222 COVID-19 vaccine. TCRdb keeps only in-frame clones here, not all; method: immunoSEQ multiplex PCR. The sample yields 80,000 to 90,000 clones, roughly 90% seen once. As to this clone: The antigen remains unidentified.

This CDR3 region has 15 residues. Looked up from germline, CDR1 is KGHDR and CDR2 is SFDVKD. J gave up 1 base and V 2 bases, and 3 bases lay outside the gene matches. General observations from the study: Once two AZD1222 doses were given, Spike-specific TCR breadth and depth went up.

This clonotype was obtained from an adult in good health. The chain links TRBV24-1 to TRBJ2-7, with TRBD1 identical over 8 bases. Material: peripheral blood, obtained on day 0 of MenACWY control vaccination. This CDR3 reads CATSDYTGGSYEQYF. CDR3 nucleotide sequence: TGTGCCACCAGTGATTACACAGGGGGGTCCTACGAGCAGTACTTC.